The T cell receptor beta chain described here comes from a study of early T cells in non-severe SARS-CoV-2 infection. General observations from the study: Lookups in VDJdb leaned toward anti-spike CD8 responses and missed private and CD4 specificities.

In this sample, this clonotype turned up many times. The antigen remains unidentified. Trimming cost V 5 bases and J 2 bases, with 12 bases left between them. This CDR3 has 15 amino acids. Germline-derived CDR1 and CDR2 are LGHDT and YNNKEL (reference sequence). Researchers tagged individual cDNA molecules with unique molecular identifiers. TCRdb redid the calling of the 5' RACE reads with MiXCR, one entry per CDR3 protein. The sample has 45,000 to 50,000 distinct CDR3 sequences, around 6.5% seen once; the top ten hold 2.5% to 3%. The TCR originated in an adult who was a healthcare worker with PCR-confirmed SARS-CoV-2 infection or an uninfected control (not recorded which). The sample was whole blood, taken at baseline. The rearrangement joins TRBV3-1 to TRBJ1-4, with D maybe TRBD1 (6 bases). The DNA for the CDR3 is TGTGCCAGCAGCGAAACAGGGCTTACTAATGAAAAACTGTTTTTT. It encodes CASSETGLTNEKLFF.